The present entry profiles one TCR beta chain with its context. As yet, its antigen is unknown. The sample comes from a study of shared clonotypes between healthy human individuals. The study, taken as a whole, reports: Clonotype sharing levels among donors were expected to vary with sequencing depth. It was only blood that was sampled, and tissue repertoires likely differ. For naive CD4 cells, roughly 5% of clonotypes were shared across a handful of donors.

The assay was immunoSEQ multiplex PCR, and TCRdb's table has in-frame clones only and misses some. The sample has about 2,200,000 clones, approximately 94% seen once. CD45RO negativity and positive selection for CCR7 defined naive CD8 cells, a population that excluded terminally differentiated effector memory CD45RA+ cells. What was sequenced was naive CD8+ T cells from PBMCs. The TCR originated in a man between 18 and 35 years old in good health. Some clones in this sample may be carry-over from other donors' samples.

This chain's CDR3 is CASSQIGLAGVETQYF. CDR3 DNA sequence: TGTGCCAGCAGCCAAATCGGACTAGCGGGAGTGGAGACCCAGTACTTC. V usage is TRBV7-6 and J usage is TRBJ2-5, with 13 bases that match TRBD2. The germline gives CDR1 SGHVS, CDR2 FNYEAQ. The CDR3 extends over 16 amino acids. J gave up 5 bases and V 5 bases, and 8 bases lay outside the gene matches.